Listed below are T cell receptor beta chains from one sample, sequenced in a study of CD8+CD57+ T cells in acquired aplastic anemia. TCRdb re-called the reads with MiXCR, one entry per CDR3 protein. The sample records about 68,000 distinct CDR3 sequences, approximately 50% being singletons. Specimen: sorted CD4+, CD8+, or CD8+CD57+ T cells (not recorded which) from PBMCs. These TCRs come from a human donor in good health, serving as a control. The CDR3 runs from the conserved cysteine through the conserved F or W. A D gene is named only where the DNA matches it firmly. Rows give clone size only sometimes, using once, few, many, or a class for an expanded clone.

NA | NA | TRBJ1-1 | TRBV19 | TGTGCCAGTAGACCCAGGGGAGCGAGGGACACTGAAGCTTTCTTT | CASRPRGARDTEAFF
NA | once | TRBJ2-1 | TRBV11-1 | TGTGCCAGCAGCTCACGGACAATCATCAATGAGCAGCTCTTC | CASSSRTIINEQLF
TRBD1 | many | TRBJ2-7 | TRBV27 | TGTGCCAGCAGCCTCCCGGGACAGGAGCAGTACTTC | CASSLPGQEQYF
TRBD1 | NA | TRBJ1-6 | TRBV19 | TGTGCCAGTAAGGTTGCGACAGGGGGCCGTTCACCCCTCCACTTT | CASKVATGGRSPLHF
NA | NA | TRBJ2-5 | TRBV7-7 | TGTGTCAGCAGCTTAGAATTCGGGGGGCTCGAAGAGACCCAGTACTTC | CVSSLEFGGLEETQYF
TRBD2 | NA | TRBJ2-3 | TRBV25-1 | TGTGCCAGCAGTGGACGGCTAGCGGGAGTTACAGATACGCAGTATTTT | CASSGRLAGVTDTQYF
NA | many | TRBJ1-2 | TRBV25-1 | TGTGCCAGCAGCCAAATGGAAGGGCGCTATGGCTACACCTTC | CASSQMEGRYGYTF
NA | NA | TRBJ2-5 | TRBV15 | TGTGCCACCAGCAGAGATGGGTCGCGGGGAGAGACCCAGTACTTC | CATSRDGSRGETQYF
NA | NA | TRBJ1-6 | TRBV20-1 | TGCAGTGCTAGGACAGGCTCCAACTCACCCCTCCACTTT | CSARTGSNSPLHF
TRBD1 | NA | TRBJ1-2 | TRBV11-1 | TGTGCCAGCAGCTTAGCGACAGGGTCTGGCTACACCTTC | CASSLATGSGYTF
TRBD1 | NA | TRBJ2-7 | TRBV20-1 | TGCAGTGGAGGGACAGGGGGCAACGAGCAGTACTTC | CSGGTGGNEQYF
TRBD2 | NA | TRBJ2-7 | TRBV10-3 | TGTGCCATCAGTGACCGGACTAGCGGGGTCTACGAGCAGTACTTC | CAISDRTSGVYEQYF
NA | NA | TRBJ2-1 | TRBV2 | TGTGCCAGCAGTGAATTGGCGGGGAACTACAATGAGCAGTTCTTC | CASSELAGNYNEQFF
TRBD2 | many | TRBJ2-7 | TRBV12-3/TRBV12-4 | TGTGCCAGCAGAGGTAGCGGGAGTTACGAGCAGTACTTC | CASRGSGSYEQYF
TRBD1 | many | TRBJ2-5 | TRBV6-5 | TGTGCCAGCAGTTACTCGACAGGGTCACAGACCCAGTACTTC | CASSYSTGSQTQYF
NA | NA | TRBJ1-2 | TRBV11-1 | TGTGCCAGCTCTCTCTGGGGGGGCCGACAGTCTGAGTATGGCTACACCTTC | CASSLWGGRQSEYGYTF
NA | NA | TRBJ2-7 | TRBV20-1 | TGCAGTACCACTACGGGGGAGGCCGGCGAGCAGTACTTC | CSTTTGEAGEQYF
TRBD1 | many | TRBJ2-1 | TRBV6-5 | TGTGCCAGCAGTTCCAAGACAGGGCCGTCCTACAATGAGCAGTTCTTC | CASSSKTGPSYNEQFF
NA | many | TRBJ2-1 | TRBV27 | TGTGCCAGCAGTTTACATGCGCCAGGATACAATGAGCAGTTCTTC | CASSLHAPGYNEQFF
TRBD1 | NA | TRBJ1-4 | TRBV6-1 | TGTGCCAGCAGTGAACTTATAGGAGGACAGGGAGGCGAAAAACTGTTTTTT | CASSELIGGQGGEKLFF
TRBD1 | few | TRBJ2-5 | TRBV7-3 | TGTGCCAGCAGCTCGGGGACAGGGGGCGAAGAGACCCAGTACTTC | CASSSGTGGEETQYF
NA | NA | TRBJ1-2 | TRBV29-1 | TGCAGCGTTGAAGGGCAGTCGGGGGGCTACACCTTC | CSVEGQSGGYTF
TRBD2 | many | TRBJ2-1 | TRBV2 | TGTGCCAGCGCCCGGACTAGCGGGGTCTACACTGAGCAGTTCTTC | CASARTSGVYTEQFF
NA | NA | TRBJ2-7 | TRBV7-7 | TGTGCTAGCAGTCCCGATCTACTCGGCGAGCAGTACTTC | CASSPDLLGEQYF
TRBD2 | NA | TRBJ2-5 | TRBV5-3 | TGTGCCAGCAGCTTGCTAGCGGGGGAAGAGACCCAGTACTTC | CASSLLAGEETQYF
NA | NA | TRBJ2-3 | TRBV27 | TGTGCCAGCAGCGCGGTCCAGGGACCAGATACGCAGTATTTT | CASSAVQGPDTQYF
TRBD2 | NA | TRBJ2-1 | TRBV7-8 | TGTGCCAGCAGCCCTTTAGCGGGAGCCTACAATGAGCAGTTCTTC | CASSPLAGAYNEQFF
NA | once | TRBJ1-2 | TRBV24-1 | TGTGCCACCAGTGATTTGAACTCTTATGGCTACACCTTC | CATSDLNSYGYTF
NA | NA | TRBJ1-5 | TRBV27 | TGTGCCAGCAGTTCTGACCCAAGCGGGGGCCAGCCCCAGCATTTT | CASSSDPSGGQPQHF
NA | NA | TRBJ2-3 | TRBV7-6 | TGTGCCAGCATCGGGAAACCCACAGATACGCAGTATTTT | CASIGKPTDTQYF
NA | few | TRBJ1-6 | TRBV25-1 | TGTGCCAGCAGCCCAGGGACTCGCGGATCACCCCTCCACTTT | CASSPGTRGSPLHF
NA | NA | TRBJ2-7 | TRBV15 | TGTGCCACCAGCAGAGTGTCAGGGGAGGCGTACGAGCAGTACTTC | CATSRVSGEAYEQYF
NA | NA | TRBJ1-1 | TRBV11-3 | TGTGCCAGCAGCTTAGTCGGGGGGAGCACTGAAGCTTTCTTT | CASSLVGGSTEAFF
TRBD1 | many | TRBJ1-4 | TRBV5-1 | TGCGCCAGCAGCCAACTACCCGGGACAGGGGAAGAAAAACTGTTTTTT | CASSQLPGTGEEKLFF
NA | NA | TRBJ2-2 | TRBV24-1 | TGTGCCACCGGACAGGGAGGGACCGGGGAGCTGTTTTTT | CATGQGGTGELFF
NA | NA | TRBJ2-7 | TRBV15 | TGTGCCACCAGCAGAGAACAGCTCTCCTACGAGCAGTACTTC | CATSREQLSYEQYF
TRBD1 | medium-sized | TRBJ2-7 | TRBV2 | TGTGCCAGCAGTGCAGGGACAGGGAGTTACGAGCAGTACTTC | CASSAGTGSYEQYF
NA | many | TRBJ2-7 | TRBV27 | TGTGCCAGCAGCATGAATCGCTACGAGCAGTACTTC | CASSMNRYEQYF
NA | NA | TRBJ2-1 | TRBV15 | TGTGCCACCAGCCACTGGGTGTTCTACAATGAGCAGTTCTTC | CATSHWVFYNEQFF
NA | NA | TRBJ1-4 | TRBV7-9 | TGTGCCAGCAGCATACAGGGCTCAACTAATGAAAAACTGTTTTTT | CASSIQGSTNEKLFF
NA | once | TRBJ1-5 | TRBV11-2 | TGTGCCAGCAGCTTAGGGCATCTAAGCAATCAGCCCCAGCATTTT | CASSLGHLSNQPQHF
TRBD2 | NA | TRBJ2-7 | TRBV25-1 | TGTGCCAGCAGCCCGGGAGGGGCTACCCACGAGCAGTACTTC | CASSPGGATHEQYF
TRBD2 | many | TRBJ2-1 | TRBV5-4 | TGTGCCACCGCTAGCGGGAGAAGGAATGAGCAGTTCTTC | CATASGRRNEQFF
TRBD1 | many | TRBJ2-7 | TRBV7-9 | TGTGCCAGCAGCCCGGGACAGGGGAACTACGAGCAGTACTTC | CASSPGQGNYEQYF
NA | many | TRBJ2-5 | TRBV11-3 | TGTGCCAGCAGCACCCGAGTGGGGCCGGGGGAGACCCAGTACTTC | CASSTRVGPGETQYF
TRBD1 | NA | TRBJ1-2 | TRBV7-8 | TGTGCCAGCCGAGGGGGCGCAGGGTATGGCTACACCTTC | CASRGGAGYGYTF
NA | few | TRBJ1-3 | TRBV30 | TGTGCCTGGAGTGTACGAGGTGAGGACTGGAGCTCTGGAAACACCATATATTTT | CAWSVRGEDWSSGNTIYF
NA | few | TRBJ2-1 | TRBV29-1 | TGCAGCGTTGACAGGGCCTACAATGAGCAGTTCTTC | CSVDRAYNEQFF
TRBD2 | NA | TRBJ2-2 | TRBV11-2 | TGTGCCAGCAGCTTAGATCGGGGACTAGCGGGGGCCTTTAACACCGGGGAGCTGTTTTTT | CASSLDRGLAGAFNTGELFF
NA | NA | TRBJ1-2 | TRBV15 | TGTGCCACCAGCAGAGATCGTTTGTCGGGGGATGGCTACACCTTC | CATSRDRLSGDGYTF
TRBD2 | NA | TRBJ2-5 | TRBV2 | TGTGCCAGCAGTGAAGCGCTGTTAGCGGGGGGTAAAGAGACCCAGTACTTC | CASSEALLAGGKETQYF
NA | NA | TRBJ2-5 | TRBV20-1 | TGCAGTGCTAGTGGTTTGGGCGAGGAGACCCAGTACTTC | CSASGLGEETQYF
NA | NA | TRBJ1-2 | TRBV7-2 | TGTGCCAGCAGCTTCCCCACCGTCTATGGCTACACCTTC | CASSFPTVYGYTF
TRBD1 | NA | TRBJ2-7 | TRBV20-1 | TGCAGTGCACATTCCGACCAGGGGGCACCCTACGAGCAGTACTTC | CSAHSDQGAPYEQYF
TRBD1 | NA | TRBJ2-7 | TRBV2 | TGTGCCAGCAGTGAAGTTAGGACAGGTGCCTTC | CASSEVRTGAF
NA | NA | TRBJ1-6 | TRBV19 | TGTGCCAGCCGAGAGGCGCGGTATAATTCACCCCTCCACTTT | CASREARYNSPLHF
NA | NA | TRBJ1-5 | TRBV20-1 | TGCAGTGCTACGAACGGACCGGTCAATCAGCCCCAGCATTTT | CSATNGPVNQPQHF
NA | many | TRBJ2-2 | TRBV13 | TGTGCCAGCAGCTTAGGCCCAAACACCGGGGAGCTGTTTTTT | CASSLGPNTGELFF